This T cell receptor beta chain was recorded in a study of T cell repertoires in cytomegalovirus infection. Using its own MiXCR run on the reads, TCRdb lists one record per CDR3 protein. The top ten hold roughly 13% of the sample, which has approximately 500,000 distinct CDR3 sequences, about 25% seen once. Deletions cut 3 bases from V and 8 bases from J, with 10 bases between. The CDR3 runs 12 residues. The chain employs TRBV12-3 or TRBV12-4 and TRBJ1-2; unclear D gene. Sequencing was performed on PBMCs. The source is a human donor in good health (CMV status not recorded). Some clones in this sample may be carry-over from other donors' samples. The CDR3 loop reads CASSLGIGGYTF. In DNA, the CDR3 is TGTGCCAGCAGTTTGGGGATCGGGGGCTACACCTTC.